This T cell receptor (beta chain) was recovered during a study of T cell changes during pregnancy in multiple sclerosis. The protocol was immunoSEQ multiplex PCR, while the TCRdb copy is restricted to in-frame clones and leaves out a portion. The sample carries some 80,000 clones, about 90% recorded once. Germline-derived CDR1 and CDR2 are SGHNT and YYREEE (reference sequence). The CDR3 totals 15 residues. Trimming cost V 0 bases and J 4 bases, with 10 bases left between them. The genes are TRBV5-4 and TRBJ1-4, with TRBD1 as a possible D gene (6 bases). This TCR came from a female donor in good health, enrolled as a control in a pregnancy study. Source: peripheral blood, taken in the first trimester of pregnancy. In DNA, the CDR3 is TGTGCCAGCAGCTTGGGGGGGCGGAGTAATGAAAAACTGTTTTTT. Translating gives CASSLGGRSNEKLFF.